This TCR beta chain was retrieved from a study of cytomegalovirus exposure and HLA in healthy donors. Across the study: Clustering assigned 70% to 90% of the approximately 400 genotyped donors to the Caucasian-associated ancestry cluster.

About this clone: As yet, its antigen is unknown.

PCR used 60 Vbeta primers and 13 Jbeta primers. Using immunoSEQ multiplex PCR, the repertoire was profiled, and TCRdb retains in-frame clones only, with some absent. Of around 150,000 clones in the sample, about four fifths were seen once. Findings and caveats of the study: Roughly uniform depth of sequencing across donors was assumed in presence/absence analyses. When analyzed later, the rates of TCR association showed variation by HLA locus, with DRB1 the most and HLA-C the fewest.

Per germline, CDR1 LNHNV and CDR2 YYDKDF (reference sequence). The CDR3 is 14 amino acids. Trimming left V 0 bases short and J 7 bases short, with 7 bases between. V gene TRBV15 combines with J gene TRBJ1-6; D not certain. This TCR was recovered from a woman between 25 and 40 years old in good health and CMV-seropositive. Sequencing used PBMCs. CDR3 nucleotides: TGTGCCACCAGCAGAGACCCAAAAAATTCACCCCTCCACTTT. Translated: CATSRDPKNSPLHF. Supplemented by reference TRBV15 and TRBJ1-6, the full variable domain reads DAMVIQNPRYQVTQFGKPVTLSCSQTLNHNVMYWYQQKSSQAPKLLFHYYDKDFNNEADTPDNFQSRRPNTSFCFLDIRSPGLGDTAMYLCATSRDPKNSPLHFGNGTRLTVT.